This entry lists 23 T cell receptor beta chains sequenced from one sample in a study of T-cell memory formation after mild COVID-19. TCRdb re-called the 5' RACE reads with MiXCR, one entry per CDR3 protein. The sample carries about 250,000 distinct CDR3 sequences, 15% to 19% recorded once. Sample: PBMCs or a T cell subset sorted from them (not recorded which). Receptors were obtained from an adult woman who had mild COVID-19 (a few samples of this study predate the infection). Cell type and time point are not known.

This clonotype has just a few counts. V usage is TRBV20-1 and J usage is TRBJ1-5; D call uncertain. From germline, CDR1 is DFQATT and CDR2 SNEGSKA (reference sequence). The CDR3 runs 17 residues. Deletions cut 4 bases from V and 0 bases from J, with 19 bases between. The CDR3 is CSAIHSSRHNSNQPQHF. The CDR3 nucleotides are TGCAGTGCTATCCACTCGAGTAGGCATAATAGCAATCAGCCCCAGCATTTT.

V and J are TRBV5-1 and TRBJ1-5; 7 bases fit TRBD1. CDR1 is SGHRS and CDR2 is YFSETQ in the germline V gene. After removal of 4 bases from V and 10 bases from J, the junction contained 11 bases not matched to a gene. The CDR3 is 14 amino acids. CDR3 region: CASSLGQLGEPQHF. CDR3 DNA: TGCGCCAGCAGCCTGGGACAGCTTGGGGAACCCCAGCATTTT. The full variable domain, with the rest looked up from reference TRBV5-1 and TRBJ1-5, is KAGVTQTPRYLIKTRGQQVTLSCSPISGHRSVSWYQQTPGQGLQFLFEYFSETQRNKGNFPGRFSGRQFSNSRSEMNVSTLELGDSALYLCASSLGQLGEPQHFGDGTRLSIL.

This clonotype was picked up many times. The chain combines TRBV6-5 with TRBJ2-7; D may be TRBD1 or TRBD2 (5 bases each). CDR1 MNHEY and CDR2 SVGAGI come from the germline V gene. Deletions cut 4 bases from V and 2 bases from J, with 15 bases between. This CDR3 comprises 15 residues. CDR3 sequence reads: CASSSGGAGPYEQYF. The DNA of the CDR3 is TGTGCCAGCAGTTCTGGGGGAGCAGGTCCCTACGAGCAGTACTTC.

This rearrangement joins TRBV4-2 to TRBJ2-5, with a tentative D call TRBD2 (6 bases). The CDR3 extends over 15 amino acids. Germline V gene lookup returns CDR1 LGHNA and CDR2 YNFKEQ. With 2 bases removed from V and 1 base from J, the gap between germline ends came to 11 bases. This CDR3 reads CASSQWGAGQETQYF. The CDR3 DNA reads TGTGCCAGCAGCCAATGGGGAGCGGGCCAAGAGACCCAGTACTTC.

There are a few counts of this clonotype. V and J are TRBV24-1 and TRBJ2-2, with TRBD1 as a possible D gene (6 bases). The CDR3 sequence is 16 residues long. CDR1 is KGHDR, CDR2 SFDVKD, per germline. Trimming removed 1 base from V and 6 bases from J, with 14 bases in between. CDR3 loop: CATSDFQGTRPGELFF. CDR3 DNA: TGTGCCACCAGTGATTTTCAGGGGACCCGTCCCGGGGAGCTGTTTTTT.

This clonotype was counted only a few times. V and J are TRBV6-6 and TRBJ2-2; no clear D gene. The CDR3 contains 13 residues. V lost 8 bases, J lost 4 bases, and 11 bases lay in between. The germline gives CDR1 MNHNY, CDR2 SVGAGI (reference sequence). CDR3 nucleotides: TGTGCCAGCGCCGCCGGCGTCACCGGGGAGCTGTTTTTT. Protein: CASAAGVTGELFF.

This clonotype appeared a few times. This chain connects TRBV10-2 to TRBJ2-3; either TRBD1 or TRBD2 may fit D (5 bases each). Trimming removed 5 bases from V and 3 bases from J, with 18 bases in between. The germline CDR1 and CDR2 sequences are WSHSY and SAAADI. The CDR3 contains 16 residues. The CDR3 sequence: CASSSHRIGGTDTQYF. The CDR3 nucleotides are TGCGCCAGCAGTTCTCACAGGATAGGAGGTACAGATACGCAGTATTTT.

This chain joins TRBV7-2 and TRBJ2-3, with D possibly TRBD1 on 6 matching bases. Germline CDR1 SGHTA, CDR2 FQGNSA. V was cut by 5 bases and J by 15 bases, with 24 bases left in between. The CDR3 spans 14 residues. The CDR3 region has the DNA TGTGCCAGCAGCCCCGGACAGCCTAGGCCTACGCGCTATTTT. Encoded protein: CASSPGQPRPTRYF. Drawing the rest from reference TRBV7-2 and TRBJ2-3, the complete variable domain is GAGVSQSPSNKVTEKGKDVELRCDPISGHTALYWYRQSLGQGLEFLIYFQGNSAPDKSGLPSDRFSAERTGGSVSTLTIQRTQQEDSAVYLCASSPGQPRPTRYFGPGTRLTVL.

The gene calls are TRBV7-9 and TRBJ2-3; no firm D call. The germline V and J ends were trimmed by 3 bases and 6 bases, with 10 bases remaining between them. The CDR3 length is 13 residues. Germline V gives CDR1 SEHNR, CDR2 FQNEAQ (reference sequence). This CDR3 is CASSFFVGDTQYF. In DNA, the CDR3 is TGTGCCAGCAGCTTTTTCGTGGGTGATACGCAGTATTTT.

The V call is TRBV12-3 or TRBV12-4, the J call TRBJ1-1; D gene uncertain. The CDR3 totals 13 residues. V gave up 2 bases and J gave up 12 bases, with 16 bases separating them. CDR3 sequence (DNA): TGTGCCAGCAGTTTACCCCGACGGCGGTCGACTTTCTTT. Its translation: CASSLPRRRSTFF.

This clonotype was observed many times. This rearrangement joins TRBV10-3 to TRBJ2-1, with 10 bases aligning to TRBD2. After removal of 7 bases from V and 5 bases from J, the junction contained 5 bases not matched to a gene. This CDR3 has 14 residues. Germline CDR1 and CDR2: ENHRY and SYGVKD. CDR3 sequence reads: CAIKRTSGHNEQFF. For the CDR3, the DNA is TGTGCCATCAAAAGGACTAGCGGACACAATGAGCAGTTCTTC.

The chain combines TRBV12-3 or TRBV12-4 with TRBJ1-1; maybe TRBD1 (5 bases). The CDR3 is made up of 15 amino acids. Trimming removed 3 bases from V and 4 bases from J, with 15 bases in between. CDR3: CASSFDGGKSTEAFF. As DNA, the CDR3 is TGTGCCAGCAGTTTTGACGGGGGTAAATCCACTGAAGCTTTCTTT.

This clonotype occurred a few times. The chain uses TRBV5-1 and TRBJ1-1, with D unclear. V lost 5 bases and J lost 1, with 9 bases in between. Germline V gives CDR1 SGHRS, CDR2 YFSETQ. The length of the CDR3 is 13 residues. The CDR3 coding sequence is TGCGCCAGCAGAAAGATGTGGAACACTGAAGCTTTCTTT. Translating gives CASRKMWNTEAFF.

In DNA form, the CDR3 reads TGTGCCAGCAGCTTAGCGGGACGGTCGAACACCGGGGAGCTGTTTTTT. This translates into CASSLAGRSNTGELFF. This sequence joins TRBV7-6 and TRBJ2-2; D could derive from TRBD1 or TRBD2 (5 bases each). In germline, CDR1 is SGHVS, CDR2 FNYEAQ. Trimming removed 0 bases at V and 0 bases at J, with 8 bases between. The CDR3 runs to 16 residues.

This clonotype was recorded many times. The rearrangement links TRBV7-2 to TRBJ2-7; D is undetermined. The CDR3 is 14 amino acids. The V and J ends lost 3 bases and 5 bases respectively, with 14 bases between them. Germline values: CDR1 SGHTA, CDR2 FQGNSA. The CDR3 spells CASSLQADRHEQYF. For the CDR3, the DNA is TGTGCCAGCAGCTTGCAGGCGGATAGACACGAGCAGTACTTC.

This clonotype was detected only a few times. The chain couples TRBV29-1 to TRBJ2-2; 12 positions agree with TRBD2. Germline V gene lookup returns CDR1 SQVTM and CDR2 ANQGSEA. With V trimmed by 7 bases and J by 2 bases, 5 bases remained unmatched. The CDR3 has 15 amino acids. CDR3 residues: CSARTSGINTGELFF. The CDR3 coding sequence is TGCAGCGCCAGGACTAGCGGGATCAACACCGGGGAGCTGTTTTTT.

This clonotype has ten or more counts. The chain recombines TRBV6-5 with TRBJ2-1, with 9 bases fitting TRBD2. The CDR3 is made up of 15 amino acids. Germline V lookup: CDR1 MNHEY, CDR2 SVGAGI. The V gene end was trimmed by 5 bases and the J gene end by 6 bases; junction bases not matched to a gene: 8. As DNA, the CDR3 is TGTGCCAGCAGTCGAGCGGGAGGAATCCGCAATGAGCAGTTCTTC. Translated, it gives CASSRAGGIRNEQFF.

The J gene is TRBJ2-2, the V gene TRBV5-1, with TRBD2 matching 13 bases. V lost 5 bases, J lost 0 bases, and 4 bases stayed unmatched. The V gene's germline CDR1 is SGHRS and CDR2 YFSETQ. The CDR3 extends over 17 amino acids. CDR3 bases: TGCGCCAGCAGAGGACTAGCGGGGGTCACGAACACCGGGGAGCTGTTTTTT. Amino acid sequence: CASRGLAGVTNTGELFF.

The chain joins TRBV7-2 to TRBJ2-5; 11 bases align to TRBD2. V shed 5 bases, J shed 4 bases, and the junction held 18 bases outside the gene matches. The CDR3 extends over 19 amino acids. Germline-derived CDR1 and CDR2 are SGHTA and FQGNSA. CDR3 region: CASSPRGIRLAGISETQYF. CDR3 in DNA: TGTGCCAGCAGCCCGAGGGGCATTCGACTAGCGGGAATATCAGAGACCCAGTACTTC.

This clonotype was counted between two and nine times. This sequence joins TRBV4-1 and TRBJ2-7, with TRBD1 identical over 10 bases. Per the germline V gene, CDR1 is MGHRA and CDR2 is YSYEKL. V dropped 4 bases and J dropped 2; count of bases not matched to a gene: 5. CDR3 length: 15 residues. In DNA form, the CDR3 reads TGCGCCAGCAGCCTTGGACAGGGGGTAACCTACGAGCAGTACTTC. Its protein is CASSLGQGVTYEQYF.

This clonotype was observed a few times. The V call is TRBV20-1, the J call TRBJ1-2; no clear D. CDR3 length: 13 amino acids. Germline V gene data show CDR1 as DFQATT and CDR2 as SNEGSKA (reference sequence). Trimming left V 4 bases short and J 0 bases short, with 9 bases between. The CDR3 loop reads CSAIRTANYGYTF. As DNA, the CDR3 is TGCAGTGCTATTAGGACGGCTAACTATGGCTACACCTTC.

This rearrangement joins TRBV3-1 to TRBJ1-5; weak D call: TRBD1 (5 bases). Germline CDR1 reads LGHDT; CDR2 reads YNNKEL (reference sequence). V lost 4 bases, J lost 3 bases, and 16 bases lay in between. There are 16 residues in the CDR3. This CDR3 is CASSRGAGQSNQPQHF. CDR3 sequence (DNA): TGTGCCAGCAGCCGAGGGGCGGGGCAGTCCAATCAGCCCCAGCATTTT.

A few counts support this clonotype. The gene calls are TRBV29-1 and TRBJ1-1; no clear D. From germline, CDR1 is SQVTM and CDR2 ANQGSEA. CDR3 size: 14 residues. V lost 4 bases, J lost 0 bases, and 12 bases lay in between. CDR3 in amino acids: CSVGELFMNTEAFF. Written as DNA, the CDR3 is TGCAGCGTTGGAGAGCTGTTCATGAACACTGAAGCTTTCTTT.